Given below is one TCR beta chain in context. Its antigen is currently unknown. This specimen comes from a study of PD-1 blockade in classical Hodgkin lymphoma. Each patient's relapse followed autologous stem cell transplantation, and brentuximab vedotin exposure varied. V was pared by 3 bases and J by 7 bases, with 8 bases of the junction left unmatched. Germline-derived CDR1 and CDR2 are SGHVS and FQNEAQ. The CDR3 runs 16 residues. Profiling relied on immunoSEQ multiplex PCR, and the TCRdb table lists in-frame clones only, not all of them. The sample has tens of thousands of clones; about 64% are singletons. Study-level findings and limits: Baseline diversity resembling that of newly diagnosed patients was seen in complete responders.

The chain carries TRBV7-8 and TRBJ2-3, with TRBD2 matching 12 bases. This sequence originates from a human donor with classical Hodgkin lymphoma. Sequencing was performed on peripheral blood mononuclear cells (PBMCs), taken at baseline. The CDR3 region is CASSLVPTSGGHTQYF. DNA for the CDR3: TGTGCCAGCAGCTTGGTTCCGACTAGCGGGGGCCATACGCAGTATTTT. Together with reference TRBV7-8 and TRBJ2-3, the CDR3 gives the full variable domain: GAGVSQSPRYKVAKRGQDVALRCDPISGHVSLFWYQQALGQGPEFLTYFQNEAQLDKSGLPSDRFFAERPEGSVSTLKIQRTQQEDSAVYLCASSLVPTSGGHTQYFGPGTRLTVL.